This T cell receptor beta chain stems from a study of cytomegalovirus exposure and HLA in healthy donors. Researchers ran the PCR with 60 Vbeta and 13 Jbeta primers. The protocol was immunoSEQ multiplex PCR, while the TCRdb copy is restricted to in-frame clones and leaves out a portion. The sample includes 110,000 to 150,000 clones, roughly 80% of them seen just once. This CDR3 is built from 16 residues. Trimming removed 5 bases from V and 8 bases from J; junction bases left unmatched: 9. CDR1 KGHSH and CDR2 LQKENI come from the germline V gene. Material: PBMCs. This receptor was obtained from a male donor in good health and CMV-seronegative. The chain recombines TRBV18 with TRBJ2-1; TRBD2 matches at 13 bases. In nucleotides, the CDR3 is TGTGCCAGCTCAGGACTAGCGGGAGTAATTCGGGATGAGCAGTTCTTC. It translates to CASSGLAGVIRDEQFF.